These T cell receptor beta chains were read from a single sample in a study of shared clonotypes between healthy human individuals. TCRdb's copy holds only in-frame clones and misses some; the assay was immunoSEQ multiplex PCR. Among just over 2,000,000 clones listed, about 94% were seen once. Material for sequencing was naive CD8+ T cells sorted from blood. The receptors originated from a man between 18 and 35 years old in good health. Each CDR3 is given with its conserved first and last residue. The D gene is left open where the match is weak. Clone size is not always given. Where it is, it says once, few, many or a class for expanded clones.

d_call: NA; j_call: TRBJ2-4; v_call: TRBV9; clone_size: NA; cdr3_nt: TGTGCCAGCAGTTCATCTGGGGCCAAAAACATTCAGTACTTC; cdr3_aa: CASSSSGAKNIQYF
d_call: NA; j_call: TRBJ1-5; v_call: TRBV6-1; clone_size: once; cdr3_nt: TGTGCCAGCACCTCGGGAGGGATTGGCGATCAGCCCCAGCATTTT; cdr3_aa: CASTSGGIGDQPQHF
d_call: TRBD2; j_call: TRBJ2-3; v_call: TRBV7-9; clone_size: NA; cdr3_nt: TGTGCCAGCAGCTCCACCCGGAGGACTAGCGGGGTGTTCACAGATACGCAGTATTTT; cdr3_aa: CASSSTRRTSGVFTDTQYF
d_call: TRBD2; j_call: TRBJ2-2; v_call: TRBV11-3; clone_size: NA; cdr3_nt: TGTGCCAGCAGCTCTGTAGCACTAGCGGGGAGCAACACCGGGGAGCTGTTTTTT; cdr3_aa: CASSSVALAGSNTGELFF
d_call: TRBD1; j_call: TRBJ2-7; v_call: TRBV2; clone_size: NA; cdr3_nt: TGTGCCAGCTTTCCGGGACAGGGGGCCTACGAGCAGTACTTC; cdr3_aa: CASFPGQGAYEQYF
d_call: NA; j_call: TRBJ2-7; v_call: TRBV4-1; clone_size: NA; cdr3_nt: TGCGCCAGCAGCCAAAGCCCCGCCTACGAGCAGTACTTC; cdr3_aa: CASSQSPAYEQYF
d_call: TRBD1; j_call: TRBJ2-7; v_call: TRBV28; clone_size: NA; cdr3_nt: TGTGCCAGCAGTTCGACAGGGCGTCCATACGAGCAGTACTTC; cdr3_aa: CASSSTGRPYEQYF
d_call: NA; j_call: TRBJ1-2; v_call: TRBV6-5; clone_size: NA; cdr3_nt: TGTGCCAGCAGTTACCTTCGGACAGATGATGGCTACACCTTC; cdr3_aa: CASSYLRTDDGYTF
d_call: NA; j_call: TRBJ2-1; v_call: TRBV4-1; clone_size: NA; cdr3_nt: TGCGCCAGCAGCCAAGGAGGCGGGGGCGCTAGGAATGAGCAGTTCTTC; cdr3_aa: CASSQGGGGARNEQFF
d_call: NA; j_call: TRBJ2-1; v_call: TRBV7-8; clone_size: NA; cdr3_nt: TGTGCCAGCAGCTTACTAGTCTCGACTAGGAACAATGAGCAGTTCTTC; cdr3_aa: CASSLLVSTRNNEQFF
d_call: TRBD2; j_call: TRBJ2-7; v_call: TRBV13; clone_size: NA; cdr3_nt: TGTGCCAGCAGCCCCTGGACTAGCGGGGGGTACAACGAGCAGTACTTC; cdr3_aa: CASSPWTSGGYNEQYF
d_call: TRBD1; j_call: TRBJ2-7; v_call: TRBV14; clone_size: NA; cdr3_nt: TGTGCCACCGACAAGACAGGGACCGGCGAGCAGTACTTC; cdr3_aa: CATDKTGTGEQYF
d_call: TRBD2; j_call: TRBJ2-3; v_call: TRBV7-9; clone_size: NA; cdr3_nt: TGTGCCAGCAGCATGACTAGCGGGGGCACAGATACGCAGTATTTT; cdr3_aa: CASSMTSGGTDTQYF
d_call: NA; j_call: TRBJ2-5; v_call: TRBV6-5; clone_size: NA; cdr3_nt: TGTGCCAGCAGTTACATCGGGGCACAGCAAGAGACCCAGTACTTC; cdr3_aa: CASSYIGAQQETQYF
d_call: NA; j_call: TRBJ2-7; v_call: TRBV6-1; clone_size: NA; cdr3_nt: TGTGCCAGCAGTGAAGCTATCACTATGAAAAACTACGAGCAGTACTTC; cdr3_aa: CASSEAITMKNYEQYF
d_call: NA; j_call: TRBJ1-6; v_call: TRBV10-3; clone_size: once; cdr3_nt: TGTGCCATCAGTGGCCCGGGGAGAAATTCACCCCTCCACTTT; cdr3_aa: CAISGPGRNSPLHF